Reported below is one T cell receptor beta chain. This clonotype appeared a single time. This receptor's antigen is unknown. No base quality values were provided; no much bigger clone lies one nucleotide off. Support from one read is weak. The sample is drawn from a study of blood T cells in healthy people across ages (dated by TCRdb to the mid-2010s). Background for the entire study: Template switching captured roughly one uniquely barcoded TCR beta cDNA molecule per two T cells in model experiments. For two donors (one aged 18 to 29 and one aged 80 or older), the study analyzed two additional independent replicas of 1 million unique cDNA reads from the same blood draw. The donors were split into four age groups: young (average 16 years), middle-aged (about 40), aged (62) and long-lived (82). To avoid experimental bias, donors of different ages were randomly spread across the sequencing lanes. Age-related changes in TCR beta repertoire diversity were measured in the study by deep sequencing normalized with unique cDNA molecular identifiers.

Library creation used 5' RACE. These reads were obtained on an Illumina HiSeq 2500. The second PCR ran for about 7 to 11 cycles and used a J-beta primer mix along with a sample-barcoded 5' primer. A template-switch 5' adaptor carrying 12 random nucleotides introduced a unique molecular identifier onto each TCR beta cDNA molecule. Each sample yielded at least 2.5 million CDR3-containing paired-end reads. First-strand cDNA synthesis was performed from all RNA using the Mint cDNA synthesis kit, with priming by a TRBC-specific oligonucleotide. All cDNA was treated with uracil-DNA glycosylase and then went through a first 18-cycle PCR with the universal primers M1SS and BC2_uni_R. Turning to the authors' computational methods: For normalization, 1 million high-quality reads were randomly selected from each sample, with every read carrying a distinct molecular identifier. Instead of being binned into consensus sequences, reads with shared molecular identifiers were discarded. MiTCR, run with a Q25 quality threshold and the strictest error-elimination algorithm, handled CDR3 identification, clonotype clustering and error correction. A nonparametric unseen species model with Euler transformation was used to estimate a lower bound on total TCR beta diversity. TCRdb reran the public reads through fastp at Q25 and MiXCR, keeping productive beta chains. Identical CDR3 protein sequences are pooled into one entry, listed with their most common genes and DNA. The V and J calls were determined by TCRdb, not by the authors. Recorded for this sample are over 700,000 distinct CDR3 sequences; less than 70% of them occurred a single time. Around 40% of the sample is in the top ten clones.

Systemically healthy Caucasian individuals from Russia, roughly 40 in total and aged about 6 to 100 years, were included as donors. Approximately 11 milliliters of peripheral blood were drawn from each donor into EDTA-treated Vacutainer tubes. PBMCs were isolated by Ficoll-Paque density-gradient centrifugation, with at least 6 million obtained per sample. Total RNA was extracted from PBMCs with Trizol reagent, with at least 6 micrograms obtained per sample. Naive CD45RAhigh/CD27high T cell percentages were measured by flow cytometry on a PBMC aliquot from every donor. Measured from the cysteine to the phenylalanine, the CDR3 is 13 residues long. The kept DNA is CDR3 alone, 39 bases in frame from the first base. Cut back by 6 bases and 4 bases, the V and J ends lie 12 bases apart. Results the study describes overall, beyond this receptor: Because donor CMV infection status was unknown, age-related changes in expanded clonotypes were potentially confounded. Because profiling used bulk unsorted PBMCs, naive and antigen-experienced compartments could not be compared conclusively. There was a strong correlation between observed TCR beta diversity and the percentage of naive T cells measured by flow cytometry. Observed TCR beta diversity per million T cells fell roughly linearly with age, and a significant reduction was already apparent by age about 43. Total diversity estimates from one million sequenced T cells were considered lower bounds and underestimates. Compared with the aged group, more naive CD4+ T cells, fewer expanded clones and increased TCR diversity were shown by the long-lived group, suggesting age selection.

This TCR came from a man older than 75 in good health. Sample: blood. Rearrangement joined TRBV12-3 or TRBV12-4 to TRBJ1-2; the D gene is possibly TRBD1, with 5 bases matching. The CDR3 protein sequence reads: CASRRQLPYGYTF. The sequenced DNA: TGTGCCAGCAGGAGACAGTTACCCTATGGCTACACCTTC.